These T cell receptor beta chains were read from a single sample in a study of T cells after yellow fever vaccination. One entry per CDR3 protein, called by TCRdb with MiXCR from the 5' RACE reads. Seen here are about 320,000 distinct CDR3 sequences, 4% to 5.5% observed once, and the top ten hold roughly a fifth. The sample in question was PBMCs, obtained 15 days after the yellow fever booster vaccination. The receptor set was obtained from a young man who received the YFV17D yellow fever vaccine. Both conserved end residues are part of each CDR3. Each record gives: D gene, clone size, J gene, V gene, CDR3 protein, CDR3 DNA. A D gene is named only where the DNA matches it firmly. Not all rows give a size; the values are once, few, many and, for expanded clones, a class.

d_call: .; clone_size: .; j_call: TRBJ2-3; v_call: TRBV4-3; cdr3_aa: CASSQDTGPQYF; cdr3_nt: TGCGCCAGCAGCCAAGACACAGGGCCGCAGTATTTT
d_call: TRBD2; clone_size: .; j_call: TRBJ2-1; v_call: TRBV7-3; cdr3_aa: CASSSRGLGTNEQFF; cdr3_nt: TGTGCCAGCAGCTCAAGGGGACTAGGTACCAATGAGCAGTTCTTC
d_call: TRBD1; clone_size: few; j_call: TRBJ1-1; v_call: TRBV5-4; cdr3_aa: CASSHLQGRGTEAFF; cdr3_nt: TGTGCCAGCAGCCACCTACAGGGGAGGGGCACTGAAGCTTTCTTT
d_call: .; clone_size: .; j_call: TRBJ1-2; v_call: TRBV18; cdr3_aa: CASSPPVLDGYTF; cdr3_nt: TGTGCCAGCTCACCACCAGTCCTGGACGGCTACACCTTC
d_call: .; clone_size: many; j_call: TRBJ2-1; v_call: TRBV7-3; cdr3_aa: CASSLPGRHNEQFF; cdr3_nt: TGTGCCAGCAGCTTACCCGGACGCCATAATGAGCAGTTCTTC
d_call: .; clone_size: .; j_call: TRBJ1-1; v_call: TRBV29-1; cdr3_aa: CSVRDFEAFF; cdr3_nt: TGCAGCGTGAGGGACTTTGAAGCTTTCTTT
d_call: .; clone_size: many; j_call: TRBJ2-7; v_call: TRBV7-9; cdr3_aa: CASSSAPNGPGGYF; cdr3_nt: TGTGCCAGCAGCTCAGCCCCCAACGGGCCCGGAGGGTACTTC
d_call: .; clone_size: few; j_call: TRBJ1-4; v_call: TRBV20-1; cdr3_aa: CSLRARQIRTNEKLFF; cdr3_nt: TGCAGTCTTAGGGCGAGACAGATTCGCACTAATGAAAAACTGTTTTTT
d_call: TRBD1; clone_size: many; j_call: TRBJ2-2; v_call: TRBV6-4; cdr3_aa: CASSDSTEQGAAGELFF; cdr3_nt: TGTGCCAGCAGTGACTCGACCGAACAGGGGGCGGCCGGGGAGCTGTTTTTT
d_call: .; clone_size: few; j_call: TRBJ2-1; v_call: TRBV4-3; cdr3_aa: CASSQALPSSYNEQFF; cdr3_nt: TGCGCCAGCAGCCAAGCCCTCCCGAGCTCCTACAATGAGCAGTTCTTC
d_call: .; clone_size: many; j_call: TRBJ2-3; v_call: TRBV7-2; cdr3_aa: CASSLGVRPPPESDTQYF; cdr3_nt: TGTGCCAGCAGCTTGGGGGTGCGGCCTCCCCCGGAATCCGATACGCAGTATTTT
d_call: .; clone_size: many; j_call: TRBJ1-2; v_call: TRBV7-8; cdr3_aa: CASSLAAGGAGLGYGYTF; cdr3_nt: TGTGCCAGCAGCTTAGCGGCGGGGGGCGCGGGGCTGGGCTATGGCTACACCTTC
d_call: .; clone_size: few; j_call: TRBJ1-4; v_call: TRBV4-1; cdr3_aa: CASSQVLSVELFF; cdr3_nt: TGCGCCAGCAGCCAAGTACTCTCCGTAGAACTGTTTTTT
d_call: .; clone_size: many; j_call: TRBJ1-1; v_call: TRBV20-1; cdr3_aa: CSATPYRRGVIEAFF; cdr3_nt: TGCAGTGCGACCCCGTACCGGCGGGGAGTTATTGAAGCTTTCTTT
d_call: .; clone_size: many; j_call: TRBJ2-4; v_call: TRBV5-6; cdr3_aa: CASSLGAALAKNIQYF; cdr3_nt: TGTGCCAGCAGCTTGGGGGCAGCTCTAGCCAAAAACATTCAGTACTTC
d_call: TRBD2; clone_size: many; j_call: TRBJ2-3; v_call: TRBV4-3; cdr3_aa: CASSQDASGFTDTQYF; cdr3_nt: TGCGCCAGCAGCCAAGACGCTAGCGGCTTCACAGATACGCAGTATTTT
d_call: TRBD1; clone_size: many; j_call: TRBJ2-2; v_call: TRBV28; cdr3_aa: CATRQGGVNTGELFF; cdr3_nt: TGTGCCACCAGACAGGGCGGCGTGAACACCGGGGAGCTGTTTTTT
d_call: .; clone_size: many; j_call: TRBJ1-2; v_call: TRBV7-9; cdr3_aa: CASSPPFPSNYGYTF; cdr3_nt: TGTGCCAGCAGCCCCCCCTTCCCCTCTAACTATGGCTACACCTTC
d_call: TRBD1; clone_size: many; j_call: TRBJ1-3; v_call: TRBV5-1; cdr3_aa: CASSSGQGWPGNTIYF; cdr3_nt: TGCGCCAGCAGTTCCGGACAGGGTTGGCCTGGAAACACCATATATTTT
d_call: .; clone_size: few; j_call: TRBJ1-6; v_call: TRBV7-2; cdr3_aa: CASSLARPAAGSPLHF; cdr3_nt: TGTGCCAGCAGCTTAGCACGGCCAGCCGCAGGTTCACCCCTCCACTTT
d_call: TRBD2; clone_size: many; j_call: TRBJ2-3; v_call: TRBV6-2/TRBV6-3; cdr3_aa: CASSSSGGPQYF; cdr3_nt: TGTGCCAGCAGTTCCAGCGGGGGCCCGCAGTATTTT
d_call: .; clone_size: many; j_call: TRBJ1-5; v_call: TRBV7-2; cdr3_aa: CASSLESYQPQHF; cdr3_nt: TGTGCCAGCAGCTTAGAATCTTATCAGCCCCAGCATTTT
d_call: TRBD1; clone_size: few; j_call: TRBJ1-1; v_call: TRBV18; cdr3_aa: CASSTPGQGATADGAFF; cdr3_nt: TGTGCCAGCTCAACTCCGGGACAGGGGGCTACTGCGGATGGAGCTTTCTTT
d_call: .; clone_size: few; j_call: TRBJ1-2; v_call: TRBV20-1; cdr3_aa: CSAGGPTGYTF; cdr3_nt: TGCAGTGCTGGGGGACCGACAGGCTACACCTTC
d_call: .; clone_size: few; j_call: TRBJ1-6; v_call: TRBV7-2; cdr3_aa: CASSLDMLALHF; cdr3_nt: TGTGCCAGCAGCTTAGACATGTTGGCCCTCCACTTT
d_call: .; clone_size: .; j_call: TRBJ2-3; v_call: TRBV18; cdr3_aa: CASSSRGPSTDRQYF; cdr3_nt: TGTGCCAGCTCAAGCAGAGGACCTAGCACAGATAGGCAGTATTTT
d_call: .; clone_size: .; j_call: TRBJ1-2; v_call: TRBV6-5; cdr3_aa: CASSYTTGPGGGYTF; cdr3_nt: TGTGCCAGCAGTTATACGACAGGACCGGGTGGGGGCTACACCTTC
d_call: .; clone_size: many; j_call: TRBJ2-3; v_call: TRBV5-1; cdr3_aa: CASSSRTGFSTDTQYF; cdr3_nt: TGCGCCAGCAGCTCCCGGACGGGATTTAGCACAGATACGCAGTATTTT